This T cell receptor (beta chain) was recorded in a study of T-cell memory formation after mild COVID-19. The wider study: The TCR clusters were mostly specific to one donor.

Looked up from germline, CDR1 is SQVTM and CDR2 is ANQGSEA. CDR3 size: 15 residues. V shed 5 bases and J shed 3 bases, with 19 bases lying between them. TCR alpha and TCR beta cDNA libraries carrying sample barcodes and UMIs came from 5'RACE with constant-segment primers. TCRdb redid the calling of the 5' RACE reads with MiXCR, one entry per CDR3 protein. Seen here are 500,000 to 600,000 distinct CDR3 sequences, roughly 18% observed once, and the top ten hold more than 10%. In this sample, this clonotype turned up many times. The antigen remains undetermined. Notes on the study in general: CD4+ contracting clones lay mainly in CM and EM, CD8+ ones in EMRA.

This chain uses TRBV29-1 with TRBJ1-1; a possible D gene is TRBD1 (6 bases). The clonotype comes from an adult woman who had mild COVID-19 (a few samples of this study predate the infection). Cell type and time point are not known. Source material: PBMCs or a T cell subset sorted from them (not recorded which). CDR3 amino acids: CSVRTGKRADTEAFF. The CDR3 nucleotides read TGCAGCGTTCGCACAGGGAAGAGGGCTGACACTGAAGCTTTCTTT.